A selection of T cell receptor beta chains follows, all from one sample in a study of shared clonotypes between healthy human individuals. This table comes from immunoSEQ multiplex PCR, and its TCRdb copy is limited to in-frame clones, with some not included. The repertoire holds about 560,000 clones, with around three quarters as singletons. Input material: PBMCs. All receptors derive from a woman in her thirties or forties in good health. Some clones in this sample may be carry-over from other donors' samples. Both conserved end residues are trimmed from each CDR3. Each record gives: V gene, J gene, CDR3 protein.

V gene: TRBV9; J gene: TRBJ1-3; CDR3 protein: ASSVTGDAGNTIY
V gene: TRBV10-1; J gene: TRBJ1-4; CDR3 protein: ASSEGVSTNEKLF
V gene: TRBV11-2; J gene: TRBJ2-7; CDR3 protein: ASSLNGLAGGPEQY
V gene: TRBV10-3; J gene: TRBJ1-2; CDR3 protein: AISTHGDSGYT
V gene: TRBV2; J gene: TRBJ2-5; CDR3 protein: ASSGDSFETQY
V gene: TRBV5-1; J gene: TRBJ2-7; CDR3 protein: ASSFGYEQY
V gene: TRBV7-2; J gene: TRBJ2-3; CDR3 protein: ASSLGGGSDTQY
V gene: TRBV2; J gene: TRBJ2-5; CDR3 protein: ASTGPYQETQY
V gene: TRBV29-1; J gene: TRBJ2-5; CDR3 protein: SAQRVGGGGETQY
V gene: TRBV30; J gene: TRBJ1-2; CDR3 protein: AWSGGPGDYGYT
V gene: TRBV28; J gene: TRBJ1-1; CDR3 protein: ASRNSGQGSPEAF
V gene: TRBV7-2; J gene: TRBJ2-7; CDR3 protein: ASTWASGTREQY
V gene: TRBV28; J gene: TRBJ1-6; CDR3 protein: ASGFFGSPLH
V gene: TRBV30; J gene: TRBJ2-4; CDR3 protein: AWSWDRTSGYLAKNIQY
V gene: TRBV18; J gene: TRBJ2-2; CDR3 protein: ASSNTRTGDTDGELF
V gene: TRBV9; J gene: TRBJ2-3; CDR3 protein: ASSVGTSGTYTDTQY
V gene: TRBV9; J gene: TRBJ1-1; CDR3 protein: ASSNGGTEAF
V gene: TRBV4-3; J gene: TRBJ2-3; CDR3 protein: ASSQANLAGGQGDTQY
V gene: TRBV30; J gene: TRBJ1-5; CDR3 protein: AWSESRLQPQH
V gene: TRBV10-3; J gene: TRBJ2-7; CDR3 protein: AISEGQAYSYEQY
V gene: TRBV7-3; J gene: .; CDR3 protein: ASSFGQGGEQY
V gene: TRBV6-6; J gene: TRBJ1-4; CDR3 protein: ASSVRGRVGEKLF
V gene: TRBV5-6; J gene: TRBJ2-7; CDR3 protein: ASSFRQTYEQY
V gene: TRBV11-1; J gene: TRBJ2-1; CDR3 protein: ASSTSLDRGFNEQF
V gene: TRBV30; J gene: TRBJ1-5; CDR3 protein: AWSALGRDQPQH
V gene: TRBV28; J gene: TRBJ2-7; CDR3 protein: ASSLYLRDFAYEQY
V gene: TRBV5-1; J gene: TRBJ2-4; CDR3 protein: ASSLPGPTKNIQY
V gene: TRBV7-9; J gene: TRBJ2-2; CDR3 protein: ASSSLEPNTGELF
V gene: TRBV18; J gene: TRBJ2-7; CDR3 protein: ASSTAGGPYEQY
V gene: TRBV2; J gene: TRBJ2-1; CDR3 protein: ASASSGKGEQF
V gene: TRBV7-9; J gene: TRBJ1-1; CDR3 protein: ASSLSGQGAEAF
V gene: TRBV28; J gene: TRBJ2-5; CDR3 protein: ASSLRRTGEETQY
V gene: TRBV19; J gene: TRBJ1-1; CDR3 protein: ASSIGTENTEAF
V gene: TRBV5-1; J gene: TRBJ2-5; CDR3 protein: ASSETQGAKTQY
V gene: TRBV28; J gene: TRBJ2-7; CDR3 protein: ASSPPQTYEQY
V gene: TRBV5-1; J gene: TRBJ2-1; CDR3 protein: ASRKGSSYNEQF
V gene: TRBV7-9; J gene: TRBJ1-1; CDR3 protein: ASSLEGAAEAF
V gene: TRBV6-5; J gene: TRBJ2-7; CDR3 protein: ASSGRNSYEQY
V gene: TRBV19; J gene: TRBJ1-4; CDR3 protein: ASSPQTWGNNEKLF
V gene: TRBV28; J gene: TRBJ1-4; CDR3 protein: ASRTPGQDGGEKLF
V gene: TRBV30; J gene: TRBJ2-7; CDR3 protein: AWDDRGGDEQY
V gene: TRBV19; J gene: TRBJ2-7; CDR3 protein: ATALAGENGEQY
V gene: TRBV6-4; J gene: TRBJ2-1; CDR3 protein: ASSRLAGDYNEQF
V gene: TRBV11-2; J gene: TRBJ2-3; CDR3 protein: ASRDYTDTQY
V gene: TRBV14; J gene: TRBJ1-3; CDR3 protein: ASSLRRWSGNTIY
V gene: TRBV30; J gene: TRBJ1-1; CDR3 protein: AWTGSTEAF